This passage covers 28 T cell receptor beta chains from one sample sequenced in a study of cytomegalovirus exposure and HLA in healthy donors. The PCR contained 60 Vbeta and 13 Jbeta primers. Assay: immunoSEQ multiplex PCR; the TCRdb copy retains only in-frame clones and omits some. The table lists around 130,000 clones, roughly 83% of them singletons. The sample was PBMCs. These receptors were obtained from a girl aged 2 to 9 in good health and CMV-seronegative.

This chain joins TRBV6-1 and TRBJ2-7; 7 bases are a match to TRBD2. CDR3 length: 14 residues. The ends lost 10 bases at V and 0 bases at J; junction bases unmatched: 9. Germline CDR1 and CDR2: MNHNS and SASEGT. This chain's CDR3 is CATNLADLSYEQYF. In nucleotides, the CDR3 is TGTGCCACTAACCTAGCGGACCTCTCCTACGAGCAGTACTTC.

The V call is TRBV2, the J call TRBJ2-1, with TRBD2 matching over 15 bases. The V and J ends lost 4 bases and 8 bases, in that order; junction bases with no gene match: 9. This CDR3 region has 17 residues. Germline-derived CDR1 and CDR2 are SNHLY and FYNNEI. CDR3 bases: TGTGCCAGCAGTGGGACTAGCGGGGGGGCAGTCGGGGATGAGCAGTTCTTC. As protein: CASSGTSGGAVGDEQFF. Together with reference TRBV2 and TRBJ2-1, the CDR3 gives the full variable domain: EPEVTQTPSHQVTQMGQEVILRCVPISNHLYFYWYRQILGQKVEFLVSFYNNEISEKSEIFDDQFSVERPDGSNFTLKIRSTKLEDSAMYFCASSGTSGGAVGDEQFFGPGTRLTVL.

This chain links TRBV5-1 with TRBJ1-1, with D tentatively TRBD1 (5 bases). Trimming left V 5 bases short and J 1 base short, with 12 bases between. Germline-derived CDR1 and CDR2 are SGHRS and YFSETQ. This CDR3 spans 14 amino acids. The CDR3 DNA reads TGCGCCAGCAGACCAGGGTCGGGGAACACTGAAGCTTTCTTT. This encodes CASRPGSGNTEAFF. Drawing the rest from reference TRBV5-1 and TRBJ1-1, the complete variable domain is KAGVTQTPRYLIKTRGQQVTLSCSPISGHRSVSWYQQTPGQGLQFLFEYFSETQRNKGNFPGRFSGRQFSNSRSEMNVSTLELGDSALYLCASRPGSGNTEAFFGQGTRLTVV.

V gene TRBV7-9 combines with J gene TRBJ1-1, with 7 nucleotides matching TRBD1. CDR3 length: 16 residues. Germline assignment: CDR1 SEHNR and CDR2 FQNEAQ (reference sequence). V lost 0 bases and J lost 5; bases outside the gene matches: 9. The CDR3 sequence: CASSLAKQGQGTEAFF. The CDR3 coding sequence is TGTGCCAGCAGCTTAGCGAAACAGGGGCAGGGTACTGAAGCTTTCTTT.

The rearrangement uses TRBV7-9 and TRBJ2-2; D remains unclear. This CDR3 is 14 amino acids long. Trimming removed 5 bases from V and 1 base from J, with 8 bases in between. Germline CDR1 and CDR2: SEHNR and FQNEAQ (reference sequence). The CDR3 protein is CASSINRNTGELFF. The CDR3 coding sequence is TGTGCCAGCAGCATAAACAGGAACACCGGGGAGCTGTTTTTT.

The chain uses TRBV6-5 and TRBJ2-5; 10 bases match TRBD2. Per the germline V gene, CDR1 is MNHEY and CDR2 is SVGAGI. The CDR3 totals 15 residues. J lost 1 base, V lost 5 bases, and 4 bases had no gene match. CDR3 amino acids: CASSQLAGSQETQYF. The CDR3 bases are TGTGCCAGCAGTCAACTAGCGGGGAGCCAAGAGACCCAGTACTTC.

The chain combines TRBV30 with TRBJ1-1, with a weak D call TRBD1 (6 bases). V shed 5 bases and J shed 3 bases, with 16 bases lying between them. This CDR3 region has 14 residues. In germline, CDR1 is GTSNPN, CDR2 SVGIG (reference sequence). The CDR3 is CAWGFRGGYTEAFF. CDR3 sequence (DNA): TGTGCCTGGGGGTTCAGGGGAGGGTACACTGAAGCTTTCTTT. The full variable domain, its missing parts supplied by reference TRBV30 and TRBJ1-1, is SQTIHQWPATLVQPVGSPLSLECTVEGTSNPNLYWYRQAAGRGLQLLFYSVGIGQISSEVPQNLSASRPQDRQFILSSKKLLLSDSGFYLCAWGFRGGYTEAFFGQGTRLTVV.

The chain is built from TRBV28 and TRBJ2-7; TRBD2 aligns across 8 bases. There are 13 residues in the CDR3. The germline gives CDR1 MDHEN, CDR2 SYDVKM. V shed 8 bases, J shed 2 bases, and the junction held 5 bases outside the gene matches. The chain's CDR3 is CASGLAAAYEQYF. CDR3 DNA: TGTGCCAGCGGACTAGCAGCAGCCTACGAGCAGTACTTC. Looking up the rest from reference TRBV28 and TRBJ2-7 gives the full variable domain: DVKVTQSSRYLVKRTGEKVFLECVQDMDHENMFWYRQDPGLGLRLIYFSYDVKMKEKGDIPEGYSVSREKKERFSLILESASTNQTSMYLCASGLAAAYEQYFGPGTRLTVT.

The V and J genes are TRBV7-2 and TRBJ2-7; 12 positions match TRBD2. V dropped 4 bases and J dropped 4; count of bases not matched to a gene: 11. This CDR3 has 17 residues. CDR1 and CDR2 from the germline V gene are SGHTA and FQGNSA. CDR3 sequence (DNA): TGTGCCAGCAGCTGGGGTGGCATGCTAGCGGGGGGGTACGAGCAGTACTTC. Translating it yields CASSWGGMLAGGYEQYF.

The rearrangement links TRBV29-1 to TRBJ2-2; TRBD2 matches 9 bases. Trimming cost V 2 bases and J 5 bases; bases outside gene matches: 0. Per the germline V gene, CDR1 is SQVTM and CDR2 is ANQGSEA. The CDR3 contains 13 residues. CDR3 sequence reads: CSVELAGTGELFF. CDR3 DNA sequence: TGCAGCGTTGAACTAGCGGGAACCGGGGAGCTGTTTTTT.

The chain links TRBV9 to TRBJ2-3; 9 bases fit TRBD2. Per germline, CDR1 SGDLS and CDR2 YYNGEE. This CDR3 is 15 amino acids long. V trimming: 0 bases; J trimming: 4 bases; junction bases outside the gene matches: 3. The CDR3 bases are TGTGCCAGCAGCGTAGGCGGGGGGGCGGCAGATACGCAGTATTTT. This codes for CASSVGGGAADTQYF.

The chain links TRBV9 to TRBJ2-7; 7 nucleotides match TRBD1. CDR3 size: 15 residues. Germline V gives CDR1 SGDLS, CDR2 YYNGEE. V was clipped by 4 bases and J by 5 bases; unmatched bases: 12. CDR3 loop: CASSPDRASGNEQYF. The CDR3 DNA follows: TGTGCCAGCAGCCCCGACAGGGCCTCAGGAAACGAGCAGTACTTC.

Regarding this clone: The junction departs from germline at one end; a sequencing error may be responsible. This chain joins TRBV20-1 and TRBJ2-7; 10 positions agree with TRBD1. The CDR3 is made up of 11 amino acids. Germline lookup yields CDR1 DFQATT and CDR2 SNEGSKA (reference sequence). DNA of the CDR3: TGTGAGGACAGGGGGATGGGCGAGCAGTACTTC. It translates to CEDRGMGEQYF.

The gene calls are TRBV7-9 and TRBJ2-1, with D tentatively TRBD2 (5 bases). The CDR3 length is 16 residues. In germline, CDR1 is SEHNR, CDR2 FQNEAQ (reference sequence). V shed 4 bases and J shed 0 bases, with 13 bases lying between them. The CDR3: CASSSKSGSSYNEQFF. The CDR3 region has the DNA TGTGCCAGCAGCTCCAAGAGCGGCAGCTCCTACAATGAGCAGTTCTTC.

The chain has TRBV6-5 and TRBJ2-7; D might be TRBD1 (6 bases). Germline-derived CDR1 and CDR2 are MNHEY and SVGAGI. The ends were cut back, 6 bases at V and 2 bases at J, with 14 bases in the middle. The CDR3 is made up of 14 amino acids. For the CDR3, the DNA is TGTGCCAGCAGCCTAGGTGCAGGGGCCTACGAGCAGTACTTC. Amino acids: CASSLGAGAYEQYF.

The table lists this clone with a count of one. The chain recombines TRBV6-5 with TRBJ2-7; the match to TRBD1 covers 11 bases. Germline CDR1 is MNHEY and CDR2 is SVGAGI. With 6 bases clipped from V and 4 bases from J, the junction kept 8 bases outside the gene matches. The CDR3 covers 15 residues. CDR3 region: CASRTTGTGGYEQYF. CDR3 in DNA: TGTGCCAGCAGGACTACCGGGACAGGGGGATACGAGCAGTACTTC.

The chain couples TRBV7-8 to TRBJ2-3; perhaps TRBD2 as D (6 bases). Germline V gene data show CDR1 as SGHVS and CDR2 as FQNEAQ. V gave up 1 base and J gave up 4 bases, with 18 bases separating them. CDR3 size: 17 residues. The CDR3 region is CASSLVGGPGVPDTQYF. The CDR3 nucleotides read TGTGCCAGCAGCTTAGTCGGGGGTCCGGGAGTTCCAGATACGCAGTATTTT.

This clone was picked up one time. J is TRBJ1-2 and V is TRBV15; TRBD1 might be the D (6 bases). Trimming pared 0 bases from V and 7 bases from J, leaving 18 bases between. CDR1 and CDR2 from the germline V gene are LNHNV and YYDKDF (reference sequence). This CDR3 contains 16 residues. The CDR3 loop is CATSRDPGLGAGGYTF. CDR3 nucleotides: TGTGCCACCAGCAGAGACCCCGGGTTGGGGGCCGGTGGCTACACCTTC. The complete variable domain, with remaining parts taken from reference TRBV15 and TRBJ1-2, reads DAMVIQNPRYQVTQFGKPVTLSCSQTLNHNVMYWYQQKSSQAPKLLFHYYDKDFNNEADTPDNFQSRRPNTSFCFLDIRSPGLGDTAMYLCATSRDPGLGAGGYTFGSGTRLTVV.

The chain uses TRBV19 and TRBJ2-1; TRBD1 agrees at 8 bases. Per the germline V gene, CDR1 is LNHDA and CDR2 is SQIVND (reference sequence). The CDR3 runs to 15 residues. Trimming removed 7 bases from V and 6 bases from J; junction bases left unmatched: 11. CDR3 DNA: TGTGCCAGTACTCCCGACAGGGGCAGGAGCAATGAGCAGTTCTTC. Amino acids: CASTPDRGRSNEQFF.

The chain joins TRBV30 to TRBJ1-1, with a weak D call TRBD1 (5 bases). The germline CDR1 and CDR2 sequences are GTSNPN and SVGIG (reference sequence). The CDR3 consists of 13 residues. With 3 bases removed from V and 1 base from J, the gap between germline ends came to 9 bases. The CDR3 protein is CAWRRGPNTEAFF. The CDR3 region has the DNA TGTGCCTGGAGAAGGGGTCCGAACACTGAAGCTTTCTTT.

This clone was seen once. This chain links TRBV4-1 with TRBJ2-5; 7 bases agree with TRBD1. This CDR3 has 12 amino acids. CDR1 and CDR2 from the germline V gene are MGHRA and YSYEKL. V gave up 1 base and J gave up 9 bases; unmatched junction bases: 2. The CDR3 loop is CASSQAQGAQYF. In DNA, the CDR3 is TGCGCCAGCAGCCAAGCGCAGGGGGCCCAGTACTTC.

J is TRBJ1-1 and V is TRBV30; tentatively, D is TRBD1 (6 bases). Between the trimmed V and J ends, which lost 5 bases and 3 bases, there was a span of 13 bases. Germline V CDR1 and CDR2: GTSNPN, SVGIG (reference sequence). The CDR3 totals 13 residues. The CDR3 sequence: CAWSRGGDTEAFF. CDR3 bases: TGTGCCTGGTCGAGAGGGGGGGACACTGAAGCTTTCTTT.

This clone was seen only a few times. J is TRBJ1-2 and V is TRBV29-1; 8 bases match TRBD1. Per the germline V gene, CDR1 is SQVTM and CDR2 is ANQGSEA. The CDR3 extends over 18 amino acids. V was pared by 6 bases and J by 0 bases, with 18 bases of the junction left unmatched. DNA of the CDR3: TGCAGCGTCCTTGACTGGGCTGGGGAACAGGGGGCTAACTATGGCTACACCTTC. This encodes CSVLDWAGEQGANYGYTF.

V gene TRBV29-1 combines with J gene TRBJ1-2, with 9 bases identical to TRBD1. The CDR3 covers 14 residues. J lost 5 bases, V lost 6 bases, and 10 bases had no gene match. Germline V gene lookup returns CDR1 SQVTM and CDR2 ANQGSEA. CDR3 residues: CSVEGGQGLYGYTF. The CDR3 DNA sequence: TGCAGCGTCGAGGGGGGACAGGGCCTTTATGGCTACACCTTC.

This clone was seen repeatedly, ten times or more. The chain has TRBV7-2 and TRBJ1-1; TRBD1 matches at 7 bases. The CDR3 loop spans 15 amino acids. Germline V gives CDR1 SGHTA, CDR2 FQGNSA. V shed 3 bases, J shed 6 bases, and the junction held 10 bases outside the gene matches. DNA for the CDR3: TGTGCCAGCAGCTTTACACGGGACAGTTGGCCTGAAGCTTTCTTT. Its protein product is CASSFTRDSWPEAFF.

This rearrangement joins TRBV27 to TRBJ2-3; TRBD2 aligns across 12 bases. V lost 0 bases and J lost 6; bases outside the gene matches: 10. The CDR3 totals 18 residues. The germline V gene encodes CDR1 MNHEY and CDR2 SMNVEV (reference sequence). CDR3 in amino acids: CASSLSSLAGGPVDTQYF. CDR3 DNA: TGTGCCAGCAGTTTATCGTCCCTAGCGGGAGGGCCTGTCGATACGCAGTATTTT.

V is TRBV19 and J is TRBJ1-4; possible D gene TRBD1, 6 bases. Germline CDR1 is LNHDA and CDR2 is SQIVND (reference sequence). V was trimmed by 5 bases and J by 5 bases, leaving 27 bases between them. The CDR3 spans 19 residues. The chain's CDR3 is CASSLPTQGRNPKNEKLFF. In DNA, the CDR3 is TGTGCCAGTAGTCTACCTACACAGGGTCGAAATCCAAAGAATGAAAAACTGTTTTTT.

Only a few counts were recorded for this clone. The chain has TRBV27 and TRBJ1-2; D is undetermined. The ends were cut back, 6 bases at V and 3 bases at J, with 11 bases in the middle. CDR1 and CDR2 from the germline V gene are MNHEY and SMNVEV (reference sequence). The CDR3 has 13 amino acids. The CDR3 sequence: CASSPWLYYGYTF. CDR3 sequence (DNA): TGTGCCAGCAGCCCGTGGCTGTACTATGGCTACACCTTC.